This T cell receptor (beta chain) was identified in a study of blood T cell repertoires in COVID-19. The assay was immunoSEQ multiplex PCR, and TCRdb's table has in-frame clones only and misses some. The table includes 300,000 or so clones, about 85% detected once. Germline CDR1 is MNHEY and CDR2 is SMNVEV (reference sequence). This CDR3 is 18 amino acids long. Trimming cost V 4 bases and J 6 bases; bases outside gene matches: 18. The chain joins TRBV27 to TRBJ1-2; 9 bases are a match to TRBD1. Sequenced sample: peripheral blood. This clonotype originated in a woman aged 45-65 years with active or convalescent COVID-19. As DNA, the CDR3 is TGTGCCAGCAGTTCTCTCCGGGACAGGGTAGTCGAGGGGAATGGCTACACCTTC. This gives the protein CASSSLRDRVVEGNGYTF.